The T cell receptor beta chain described here comes from a study of blood T cells in healthy people across ages. General observations from the study: Donors of long life had a larger count of naive CD4+ cells and greater diversity than aged donors. It was not known whether donors were CMV positive (a possible confounder of expanded clonotype changes).

A note on this clonotype: Its cognate antigen is unknown.

A sample-barcoded 5' primer and a J-beta primer mix were used in a second PCR of roughly 6 to 11 cycles. No fewer than 2.5 million CDR3-containing paired-end reads came from each sample. MiXCR, run by TCRdb on the 5' RACE reads, gives a single entry per CDR3 protein. This sample has about 400,000 distinct CDR3 sequences, with about 52% found just once. Germline CDR1 LNHDA, CDR2 SQIVND (reference sequence). The CDR3 covers 14 residues. The V and J ends lost 7 bases and 1 base respectively, with 11 bases between them. The donors, healthy Caucasians from Russia, were aged roughly 6 to 100. The origin of this receptor is a man aged 55 to 70 in good health. Specimen: blood. This chain joins TRBV19 and TRBJ2-4; D possibly matches TRBD1 or TRBD2 (6 bases each). CDR3 coding DNA: TGTGCCAGTATGACGGGGGCCGCCAAAAACATTCAGTACTTC. Residues: CASMTGAAKNIQYF.